These T cell receptor beta chains were read from a single sample in a study of vaccination and CD4 T cells after COVID-19. No antigen is known for these receptors. Using its own MiXCR run on the PCR reads, TCRdb lists one record per CDR3 protein. The sample records 11,000 to 15,000 distinct CDR3 sequences, around 30% being singletons. The specimen was cultured CD4+ T cells from blood. The receptors derive from a human donor with COVID-19. The CDR3 runs from the conserved cysteine through the conserved F or W. A D gene is named only where the DNA matches it firmly. Expanded clones get a size class; other rows say once, few or many, or leave the size out.

clone size: .; V gene: TRBV6-5; D gene: TRBD1; J gene: TRBJ1-6; CDR3 protein: CASSYSTGQGSSSYNSPLYF; CDR3 DNA: TGTGCCAGCAGTTACTCAACGGGACAGGGGTCCTCCTCCTATAATTCACCCCTCTACTTT
clone size: few; V gene: TRBV11-3; D gene: .; J gene: TRBJ2-7; CDR3 protein: CASSLGVAVGYEQYF; CDR3 DNA: TGTGCCAGCAGCTTAGGTGTCGCGGTGGGGTACGAGCAGTACTTC
clone size: .; V gene: TRBV24-1; D gene: TRBD1; J gene: TRBJ2-7; CDR3 protein: CATSDPGAGGDEQYF; CDR3 DNA: TGTGCCACCAGTGACCCAGGCGCAGGGGGCGACGAGCAGTACTTC
clone size: .; V gene: TRBV21-1; D gene: .; J gene: TRBJ2-3; CDR3 protein: CASSKGRSLAGVLSDTQYF; CDR3 DNA: TGTGCCAGCAGCAAAGGACGGTCCCTAGCGGGGGTGCTCTCAGATACGCAGTATTTT
clone size: few; V gene: TRBV19; D gene: .; J gene: TRBJ2-1; CDR3 protein: CASNRGESYNEQFF; CDR3 DNA: TGTGCCAGTAATCGCGGGGAATCCTACAATGAGCAGTTCTTC
clone size: few; V gene: TRBV6-1; D gene: .; J gene: TRBJ2-7; CDR3 protein: CASSPPKGSDEQYF; CDR3 DNA: TGTGCCAGCAGTCCGCCGAAGGGTAGCGACGAGCAGTACTTC
clone size: .; V gene: TRBV6-2/TRBV6-3; D gene: TRBD2; J gene: TRBJ2-5; CDR3 protein: CASSYDGTRGETQYF; CDR3 DNA: TGTGCCAGCAGTTACGACGGGACTAGAGGCGAGACCCAGTACTTC
clone size: .; V gene: TRBV6-1; D gene: .; J gene: TRBJ1-3; CDR3 protein: CASRDTGSGNTIYF; CDR3 DNA: TGTGCCAGCAGAGACACAGGGTCTGGAAACACCATATATTTT
clone size: .; V gene: TRBV27; D gene: TRBD2; J gene: TRBJ2-1; CDR3 protein: CASSVGLAASYNEQFF; CDR3 DNA: TGTGCCAGCAGTGTGGGACTAGCGGCTTCCTACAATGAGCAGTTCTTC
clone size: few; V gene: TRBV20-1; D gene: TRBD1; J gene: TRBJ1-3; CDR3 protein: CSASDEAGTGTGNTIYF; CDR3 DNA: TGCAGTGCTAGCGACGAGGCCGGGACAGGGACTGGAAACACCATATATTTT
clone size: .; V gene: TRBV10-2; D gene: .; J gene: TRBJ2-1; CDR3 protein: CASRMTREQFF; CDR3 DNA: TGCGCCAGCAGGATGACCCGGGAGCAGTTCTTC
clone size: .; V gene: TRBV7-8; D gene: TRBD1; J gene: TRBJ1-6; CDR3 protein: CASSADRGSAYNSPLHF; CDR3 DNA: TGTGCCAGCAGCGCGGACAGGGGTTCGGCCTATAATTCACCCCTCCACTTT
clone size: .; V gene: TRBV11-3; D gene: .; J gene: TRBJ2-2; CDR3 protein: CASSLVWGNTGELFF; CDR3 DNA: TGTGCCAGCAGCTTAGTGTGGGGAAACACCGGGGAGCTGTTTTTT
clone size: few; V gene: TRBV5-1; D gene: .; J gene: TRBJ2-5; CDR3 protein: CASSLDPGGQETQYF; CDR3 DNA: TGCGCCAGCAGCTTGGATCCCGGGGGACAAGAGACCCAGTACTTC
clone size: once; V gene: TRBV7-9; D gene: TRBD1; J gene: TRBJ1-6; CDR3 protein: CASRTGNGNSPLHF; CDR3 DNA: TGTGCCAGCAGGACAGGGAATGGCAATTCACCCCTCCACTTT
clone size: few; V gene: TRBV30; D gene: TRBD1; J gene: TRBJ1-6; CDR3 protein: CAWRTGEGGYRSPLHF; CDR3 DNA: TGTGCCTGGAGAACAGGGGAGGGAGGTTATCGTTCACCCCTCCACTTT
clone size: .; V gene: TRBV28; D gene: TRBD1; J gene: TRBJ1-3; CDR3 protein: CASSLYGQGGNTIYF; CDR3 DNA: TGTGCCAGCAGTTTATACGGACAGGGCGGAAACACCATATATTTT
clone size: .; V gene: TRBV5-4; D gene: .; J gene: TRBJ1-2; CDR3 protein: CASSLGGAQADYGYTF; CDR3 DNA: TGTGCCAGCAGCTTGGGGGGGGCACAGGCGGACTATGGCTACACCTTC
clone size: medium-sized; V gene: TRBV21-1; D gene: .; J gene: TRBJ1-2; CDR3 protein: CASSNREHYGYTF; CDR3 DNA: TGTGCCAGCAGCAATCGGGAACACTATGGCTACACCTTC
clone size: .; V gene: TRBV19; D gene: TRBD2; J gene: TRBJ2-3; CDR3 protein: CASSMRGSTDTQYF; CDR3 DNA: TGTGCCAGTAGTATGCGGGGGAGCACAGATACGCAGTATTTT
clone size: few; V gene: TRBV7-9; D gene: .; J gene: TRBJ2-5; CDR3 protein: CASSSPRQETQYF; CDR3 DNA: TGTGCCAGCAGCTCACCACGGCAAGAGACCCAGTACTTC
clone size: .; V gene: TRBV4-3; D gene: .; J gene: TRBJ2-7; CDR3 protein: CASSVDISYEQYF; CDR3 DNA: TGCGCCAGCAGCGTGGATATTTCCTACGAGCAGTACTTC
clone size: few; V gene: TRBV5-5; D gene: TRBD1; J gene: TRBJ1-6; CDR3 protein: CASSLGTGSNSPLHF; CDR3 DNA: TGTGCCAGCAGCTTGGGGACAGGGAGTAATTCACCCCTCCACTTT
clone size: .; V gene: TRBV7-9; D gene: .; J gene: TRBJ2-3; CDR3 protein: CASSLVPNEYF; CDR3 DNA: TGTGCCAGCAGCTTAGTCCCTAATGAGTATTTT
clone size: .; V gene: TRBV20-1; D gene: .; J gene: TRBJ1-5; CDR3 protein: CSARFNQPQHF; CDR3 DNA: TGCAGTGCCAGGTTCAATCAGCCCCAGCATTTT
clone size: .; V gene: TRBV7-9; D gene: .; J gene: TRBJ2-5; CDR3 protein: CASSQTGSQETQYF; CDR3 DNA: TGTGCCAGCAGCCAAACAGGATCCCAAGAGACCCAGTACTTC
clone size: few; V gene: TRBV19; D gene: .; J gene: TRBJ1-2; CDR3 protein: CASSGSHNYGYTF; CDR3 DNA: TGTGCCAGTAGTGGGAGCCATAACTATGGCTACACCTTC
clone size: .; V gene: TRBV6-1; D gene: TRBD1; J gene: TRBJ2-7; CDR3 protein: CASSEPGQRVGEQYF; CDR3 DNA: TGTGCCAGCAGTGAGCCGGGACAGAGGGTTGGAGAGCAGTACTTC
clone size: few; V gene: TRBV10-2; D gene: TRBD1; J gene: TRBJ1-2; CDR3 protein: CASKMTGERNGYTF; CDR3 DNA: TGCGCCAGCAAGATGACAGGGGAAAGGAATGGCTACACCTTC
clone size: few; V gene: TRBV6-1; D gene: .; J gene: TRBJ1-5; CDR3 protein: CASSDMNQPQHF; CDR3 DNA: TGTGCCAGCAGTGACATGAATCAGCCCCAGCATTTT
clone size: .; V gene: TRBV6-1; D gene: .; J gene: TRBJ1-6; CDR3 protein: CASSITGISPLHF; CDR3 DNA: TGTGCCAGCAGTATAACAGGGATTTCACCCCTCCACTTT
clone size: .; V gene: TRBV6-1; D gene: .; J gene: TRBJ1-4; CDR3 protein: CASNGGIGSNEKLFF; CDR3 DNA: TGTGCCAGCAATGGGGGAATCGGTTCTAATGAAAAACTGTTTTTT
clone size: few; V gene: TRBV5-1; D gene: .; J gene: TRBJ1-6; CDR3 protein: CASSPVETYNSPLHF; CDR3 DNA: TGCGCCAGCAGCCCGGTCGAAACGTATAATTCACCCCTCCACTTT
clone size: .; V gene: TRBV7-8; D gene: .; J gene: TRBJ1-1; CDR3 protein: CASSSWDSGFPEAFF; CDR3 DNA: TGTGCCAGCAGCAGTTGGGACTCCGGGTTTCCTGAAGCTTTCTTT
clone size: few; V gene: TRBV6-1; D gene: TRBD1; J gene: TRBJ2-3; CDR3 protein: CASRAGQGAVSLTTDTQYF; CDR3 DNA: TGTGCCAGCAGGGCCGGACAGGGGGCAGTATCCCTAACCACAGATACGCAGTATTTT
clone size: few; V gene: TRBV28; D gene: .; J gene: TRBJ1-2; CDR3 protein: CASSPHNPYGYTF; CDR3 DNA: TGTGCCAGCAGTCCTCATAATCCCTATGGCTACACCTTC
clone size: few; V gene: TRBV6-1; D gene: .; J gene: TRBJ1-3; CDR3 protein: CASSEGAGTSGNTIYF; CDR3 DNA: TGTGCCAGCAGTGAGGGGGCGGGCACCTCTGGAAACACCATATATTTT
clone size: .; V gene: TRBV15; D gene: TRBD1; J gene: TRBJ2-3; CDR3 protein: CATSRGPGQGASGTDTQYF; CDR3 DNA: TGTGCCACCAGCAGAGGTCCGGGACAGGGGGCTAGCGGCACAGATACGCAGTATTTT
clone size: .; V gene: TRBV7-2; D gene: TRBD1; J gene: TRBJ2-7; CDR3 protein: CASSSDRGSVNEQYF; CDR3 DNA: TGTGCCAGCAGCTCGGACAGGGGGAGTGTCAACGAGCAGTACTTC
clone size: few; V gene: TRBV7-2; D gene: TRBD2; J gene: TRBJ2-1; CDR3 protein: CASSLAPGLNYNEQFF; CDR3 DNA: TGTGCCAGCAGCTTAGCCCCGGGACTAAACTACAATGAGCAGTTCTTC
clone size: few; V gene: TRBV6-5; D gene: .; J gene: TRBJ1-3; CDR3 protein: CASSSILPLIRHSGNTIYF; CDR3 DNA: TGTGCCAGCAGTTCCATTCTCCCCTTAATACGGCACTCTGGAAACACCATATATTTT
clone size: .; V gene: TRBV5-4; D gene: .; J gene: TRBJ2-5; CDR3 protein: CASSPVGRGGETQYF; CDR3 DNA: TGTGCCAGCAGCCCGGTCGGACGGGGTGGGGAGACCCAGTACTTC
clone size: few; V gene: TRBV15; D gene: .; J gene: TRBJ1-1; CDR3 protein: CATRETGAAFF; CDR3 DNA: TGTGCCACCAGGGAGACAGGCGCAGCTTTCTTT
clone size: few; V gene: TRBV21-1; D gene: .; J gene: TRBJ1-2; CDR3 protein: CASSKRDGFTYGYTF; CDR3 DNA: TGTGCCAGCAGCAAACGGGACGGTTTCACCTATGGCTACACCTTC
clone size: .; V gene: TRBV7-8; D gene: TRBD2; J gene: TRBJ2-7; CDR3 protein: CASSLASGGQLSYEQYF; CDR3 DNA: TGTGCCAGCAGCTTAGCTAGCGGGGGGCAATTATCCTACGAGCAGTACTTC
clone size: .; V gene: TRBV27; D gene: .; J gene: TRBJ2-7; CDR3 protein: CASSLQAGTYEQYF; CDR3 DNA: TGTGCCAGCAGTTTGCAGGCAGGGACCTACGAGCAGTACTTC